The clone carrying this TCR beta chain was counted at least ten times. Sequencing libraries for TCR beta were prepared with iRepertoire HTBI primers and Arm-PCR of CDR3 regions. From the multiplex PCR reads, TCRdb called clonotypes with MiXCR, one entry per CDR3 protein. This table holds 450,000 to 600,000 distinct CDR3 sequences, roughly 14% found once. The V and J ends lost 3 bases and 7 bases respectively, with 14 bases between them. The CDR3 loop spans 14 amino acids. Germline CDR1 is MNHEY and CDR2 is SMNVEV (reference sequence). The time point was: newly diagnosed GD, antithyroid drugs for less than 3 months. RNA isolated from PBMCs was used to make the TCR library. The sample originates from a study of regulatory T cells in long-lasting Graves disease. The sample was also reused in another study, on T cells in Graves' hyperthyroidism and ophthalmopathy. From that paper: Blood held most thyroid clonotypes expanded above 0.001 frequency.

This chain links TRBV27 with TRBJ2-3, with a possible D match to TRBD2 (7 bases). The sequence was collected from a man under 40 with Graves disease. Sequenced material: peripheral blood mononuclear cells (PBMCs), taken at new diagnosis, from a patient treated with antithyroid drugs. The CDR3 nucleotides read TGTGCCAGCAGTTTTAGGGGGGGCGGAAATACGCAGTATTTT. Translation: CASSFRGGGNTQYF.